These 24 T cell receptor beta chains were all obtained from the same sample, sequenced in a study of cytomegalovirus exposure and HLA in healthy donors. This PCR relied on a set of 60 Vbeta primers and 13 Jbeta primers. TCRdb keeps only in-frame clones here, not all; method: immunoSEQ multiplex PCR. In the table there are 150,000 to 250,000 clones, roughly 85% of which are singletons. Source material: PBMCs. The receptors were sampled from a woman aged 45 to 65 in good health and CMV-seronegative.

The chain employs TRBV19 and TRBJ2-3, with TRBD1 matching 9 bases. This CDR3 has 14 amino acids. V shed 7 bases and J 4 bases; nucleotides not matched to a gene: 6. Germline CDR1 reads LNHDA; CDR2 reads SQIVND (reference sequence). CDR3 residues: CASNDRGYADTQYF. CDR3 sequence (DNA): TGTGCCAGTAACGACAGGGGGTATGCAGATACGCAGTATTTT.

The chain combines TRBV19 with TRBJ1-5, with D possibly TRBD1 on 6 matching bases. The V end was cut by 9 bases, the J end by 6 bases, with 9 bases between. The CDR3 is made up of 11 amino acids. Looked up from germline, CDR1 is LNHDA and CDR2 is SQIVND (reference sequence). The CDR3 DNA reads TGTGCCAGCTCACAGGGTCAGCCCCAGCATTTT. This encodes CASSQGQPQHF. The entire variable domain, with the rest obtained from reference TRBV19 and TRBJ1-5, is as follows: DGGITQSPKYLFRKEGQNVTLSCEQNLNHDAMYWYRQDPGQGLRLIYYSQIVNDFQKGDIAEGYSVSREKKESFPLTVTSAQKNPTAFYLCASSQGQPQHFGDGTRLSIL.

The chain recombines TRBV18 with TRBJ1-1, with no clear D. Germline V gives CDR1 KGHSH, CDR2 LQKENI. CDR3 length: 13 amino acids. V lost 1 base and J 3 bases, leaving 6 bases between the germline ends. CDR3 protein: CASSPRRDTEAFF. The CDR3 DNA follows: TGTGCCAGCTCACCACGAAGAGACACTGAAGCTTTCTTT.

Worth noting for this clone: The identical CDR3 is also encoded by other nucleotide sequences in the sample. The CDR3 reads CASSLSGGNTEAFF. Written as DNA, the CDR3 is TGTGCCAGCAGCTTAAGTGGAGGGAACACTGAAGCTTTCTTT. The rearrangement joins TRBV27 to TRBJ1-1, with D unclear. Germline lookup yields CDR1 MNHEY and CDR2 SMNVEV (reference sequence). Trimming pared 6 bases from V and 1 base from J, leaving 12 bases between. The CDR3 is made up of 14 amino acids.

The chain is built from TRBV7-9 and TRBJ1-5; 8 bases are a match to TRBD1. Germline V CDR1 and CDR2: SEHNR, FQNEAQ (reference sequence). CDR3 size: 15 residues. Unmatched junction bases numbered 1, after V lost 1 base and J lost 2 bases. The DNA of the CDR3 is TGTGCCAGCAGCTTAGGGGGACAGGGCAATCAGCCCCAGCATTTT. Encoded protein: CASSLGGQGNQPQHF.

The chain is built from TRBV5-5 and TRBJ1-1, with D perhaps matching TRBD1 (5 bases). V dropped 2 bases and J dropped 4 bases, with 15 bases sitting between them. CDR3 length: 15 amino acids. Germline CDR1 and CDR2: SGHKS and YYEKEE (reference sequence). The CDR3 loop is CASSLEGLGGTEAFF. CDR3 DNA: TGTGCCAGCAGCTTAGAGGGTCTCGGGGGCACTGAAGCTTTCTTT.

V gene TRBV6-5 combines with J gene TRBJ2-5; 9 nucleotides line up with TRBD1. The V and J ends lost 6 bases and 12 bases, in that order; junction bases with no gene match: 14. The CDR3 length is 14 residues. Germline V gene sequence: CDR1 MNHEY, CDR2 SVGAGI. CDR3 sequence (DNA): TGTGCCAGCAGCCCTGGGACAGGGTTATCTCCTGAGTACTTC. It specifies CASSPGTGLSPEYF.

The gene calls are TRBV4-1 and TRBJ1-5, with D possibly matching TRBD1 (6 bases). The CDR3 totals 15 residues. Germline CDR1 reads MGHRA; CDR2 reads YSYEKL. Deletions cut 2 bases from V and 3 bases from J, with 11 bases between. CDR3 coding DNA: TGCGCCAGCAGCCAAAAGACAGGAGACAATCAGCCCCAGCATTTT. Amino acid sequence: CASSQKTGDNQPQHF.

The V gene is TRBV6-1, the J gene TRBJ2-4; 11 positions agree with TRBD1. Germline loops: CDR1 MNHNS, CDR2 SASEGT. The CDR3 sequence is 12 residues long. V shed 11 bases, J shed 7 bases, and the junction held 4 bases outside the gene matches. CDR3 coding DNA: TGTGCCGCGAGGACAGGGGGCAACATTCAGTACTTC. Amino acid sequence: CAARTGGNIQYF.

This chain connects TRBV7-9 to TRBJ2-3; TRBD2 might be the D (6 bases). V was pared by 7 bases and J by 0 bases, with 17 bases between. Germline V gene sequence: CDR1 SEHNR, CDR2 FQNEAQ (reference sequence). This CDR3 contains 16 residues. The DNA for the CDR3 is TGTGCCAGCACCACGGGACGGGGGATTAGCACAGATACGCAGTATTTT. As protein: CASTTGRGISTDTQYF.

The chain recombines TRBV11-2 with TRBJ2-2; 8 nucleotides line up with TRBD1. Trimming removed 5 bases from V and 6 bases from J; junction bases left unmatched: 8. CDR3 size: 15 residues. The germline V gene has CDR1 SGHAT and CDR2 FQNNGV. The CDR3, as DNA: TGTGCCAGCAGCCAGGACAGGGTCGAGGCCGGGGAGCTGTTTTTT. This codes for CASSQDRVEAGELFF.

The chain recombines TRBV6-1 with TRBJ2-7, with a possible D match to TRBD2 (5 bases). V was clipped by 6 bases and J by 7 bases, with 13 bases between them. The germline V gene has CDR1 MNHNS and CDR2 SASEGT. CDR3 length: 12 amino acids. CDR3: CASSPPAVEQYF. For the CDR3, the DNA is TGTGCCAGCAGCCCGCCAGCGGTAGAGCAGTACTTC.

About this clone itself: At one boundary the junction diverges from the germline segment, which might be a read error. The chain is built from TRBV18 and TRBJ1-3, with D maybe TRBD1 (6 bases). Germline assignment: CDR1 KGHSH and CDR2 LQKENI. The CDR3 is 15 amino acids. The CDR3 loop is CASSPPGQSGNTIYF. The DNA for the CDR3 is TGTGCCAGCTCACCTCCGGGACAATCTGGAAACACTATATATTTT.

This chain links TRBV5-1 with TRBJ2-1, with 10 positions matching TRBD1. The V and J ends lost 0 bases and 8 bases, in that order; junction bases with no gene match: 5. Germline V gives CDR1 SGHRS, CDR2 YFSETQ. This CDR3 has 15 residues. The CDR3 region is CASSLDGTGVDEQFF. DNA of the CDR3: TGCGCCAGCAGCTTGGATGGGACAGGGGTCGATGAGCAGTTCTTC.

V usage is TRBV4-1 and J usage is TRBJ2-6; D is unresolved. V lost 4 bases and J 1 base, leaving 5 bases between the germline ends. The germline CDR1 and CDR2 sequences are MGHRA and YSYEKL. This CDR3 spans 14 amino acids. The CDR3 sequence is CASSRTSGANVLTF. The DNA of the CDR3 is TGCGCCAGCAGCCGAACATCTGGGGCCAACGTCCTGACTTTC.

Notes on this clone: Additional DNA sequences in this sample encode the identical CDR3. The gene calls are TRBV6-5 and TRBJ1-1; D might be TRBD1 (5 bases). V shed 0 bases and J shed 0 bases, with 8 bases lying between them. CDR1 and CDR2 (germline): MNHEY, SVGAGI. The CDR3 runs to 15 residues. The CDR3 is CASSYSRQLNTEAFF. The CDR3 nucleotides read TGTGCCAGCAGTTACTCGAGACAGTTGAACACTGAAGCTTTCTTT.

This rearrangement joins TRBV5-1 to TRBJ1-6, with 8 bases aligning to TRBD1. Trimming cost V 0 bases and J 10 bases; bases outside gene matches: 3. Germline CDR1 reads SGHRS; CDR2 reads YFSETQ. The CDR3 is 14 amino acids. CDR3 DNA sequence: TGCGCCAGCAGCTTGGTGGACAGGGTATCACCCCTCCACTTT. This gives the protein CASSLVDRVSPLHF.

The rearrangement links TRBV6-5 to TRBJ1-2; the D gene is possibly TRBD1 (6 bases). CDR1 is MNHEY, CDR2 SVGAGI, per germline. CDR3 length: 15 amino acids. Trimming cost V 0 bases and J 4 bases, with 12 bases left between them. The CDR3 DNA reads TGTGCCAGCAGTTACTCGAGGGGGGGGGCCTATGGCTACACCTTC. Translated: CASSYSRGGAYGYTF.

The chain carries TRBV28 and TRBJ1-1, with 9 bases aligning to TRBD1. Germline CDR1 reads MDHEN; CDR2 reads SYDVKM. This CDR3 is 16 amino acids long. V lost 6 bases to trimming and J lost 11 bases; unmatched junction nucleotides: 19. CDR3 region: CASRQDGQGRGGRAFF. As DNA, the CDR3 is TGTGCCAGCAGGCAAGACGGACAGGGGAGGGGGGGTCGGGCTTTCTTT.

This rearrangement joins TRBV5-3 to TRBJ2-5; D may be TRBD2 (5 bases). TRBV5-3 is flagged as an ORF with uncertain function. This CDR3 contains 16 residues. V was pared by 4 bases and J by 10 bases, with 26 bases between. The CDR3 DNA is TGTGCCAGAAGCCGCTCCCTAAAGGAAAAGCGGCCCAACCAGTACTTC. It specifies CARSRSLKEKRPNQYF.

This rearrangement joins TRBV10-3 to TRBJ2-1; a possible D gene is TRBD2 (6 bases). V lost 5 bases to trimming and J lost 8 bases, with 7 bases between them. CDR1 and CDR2 from the germline V gene are ENHRY and SYGVKD. The CDR3 is 11 amino acids. This chain's CDR3 is CAISWGDEQFF. Written as DNA, the CDR3 is TGTGCCATCAGTTGGGGGGATGAGCAGTTCTTC.

This chain joins TRBV4-1 and TRBJ1-1, with D possibly matching TRBD1 (6 bases). V gave up 1 base and J gave up 1 base, with 10 bases separating them. This CDR3 spans 15 amino acids. CDR1 is MGHRA, CDR2 YSYEKL, per germline. The CDR3 region is CASSQGQGTNTEAFF. DNA for the CDR3: TGCGCCAGCAGCCAAGGGCAGGGGACGAACACTGAAGCTTTCTTT.

The CDR3 region is CASSPTRTGRNEQFF. Written as DNA, the CDR3 is TGTGCCAGCAGTCCCACTAGGACAGGGAGGAATGAGCAGTTCTTC. The chain joins TRBV28 to TRBJ2-1; 8 bases align to TRBD1. This CDR3 is 15 amino acids long. The ends lost 5 bases at V and 7 bases at J; junction bases unmatched: 10. Germline CDR1 MDHEN, CDR2 SYDVKM. The full variable domain, rest sourced from reference TRBV28 and TRBJ2-1, is DVKVTQSSRYLVKRTGEKVFLECVQDMDHENMFWYRQDPGLGLRLIYFSYDVKMKEKGDIPEGYSVSREKKERFSLILESASTNQTSMYLCASSPTRTGRNEQFFGPGTRLTVL.

V and J are TRBV2 and TRBJ1-1, with a tentative D call TRBD1 (5 bases). The CDR3 is 14 residues long. Germline V gene sequence: CDR1 SNHLY, CDR2 FYNNEI. Between the trimmed V and J ends, which lost 3 bases and 2 bases, there was a span of 10 bases. CDR3 sequence reads: CASSERGGNTEAFF. CDR3 DNA: TGTGCCAGCAGTGAGCGGGGGGGAAACACTGAAGCTTTCTTT. Supplemented by reference TRBV2 and TRBJ1-1, the full variable domain reads EPEVTQTPSHQVTQMGQEVILRCVPISNHLYFYWYRQILGQKVEFLVSFYNNEISEKSEIFDDQFSVERPDGSNFTLKIRSTKLEDSAMYFCASSERGGNTEAFFGQGTRLTVV.